The 28 T cell receptor beta chains below come from one sample, sequenced in a study of technical replicates of blood from a handful of donors. Measured with immunoSEQ multiplex PCR; TCRdb has only the in-frame clones, and not every one. The sample lists around 63,000 clones; almost 95% were seen once. The sequenced sample consisted of PBMCs. The receptors derive from a human donor in good health. Some clones in this sample may be carry-over from other donors' samples.

The chain has TRBV7-9 and TRBJ2-2, with D possibly being TRBD2 (5 bases). V gave up 3 bases and J gave up 6 bases, with 8 bases separating them. The CDR3 is 13 residues long. CDR1 and CDR2 from the germline V gene are SEHNR and FQNEAQ (reference sequence). CDR3 protein: CASSLRVAGELFF. In DNA, the CDR3 is TGTGCCAGCAGCTTGAGGGTGGCCGGGGAGCTGTTTTTT.

The table lists this clone with a few counts. This rearrangement joins TRBV5-1 to TRBJ1-2; 10 bases line up with TRBD1. CDR1 SGHRS and CDR2 YFSETQ come from the germline V gene. V shed 0 bases and J 2 bases; nucleotides not matched to a gene: 4. This CDR3 is built from 16 residues. CDR3 amino acids: CASSLALGQGNYGYTF. The CDR3 DNA follows: TGCGCCAGCAGCTTGGCCTTGGGACAGGGGAACTATGGCTACACCTTC. Full variable domain (outside the CDR3, taken from reference TRBV5-1 and TRBJ1-2): KAGVTQTPRYLIKTRGQQVTLSCSPISGHRSVSWYQQTPGQGLQFLFEYFSETQRNKGNFPGRFSGRQFSNSRSEMNVSTLELGDSALYLCASSLALGQGNYGYTFGSGTRLTVV.

This clone was counted once. The chain has TRBV5-5 and TRBJ2-7; D not certain. Germline CDR1 SGHKS, CDR2 YYEKEE (reference sequence). Trimming stripped 2 bases from V and 4 bases from J, with 7 bases between. The CDR3 totals 12 residues. The CDR3 spells CASSLPEYEQYF. In DNA form, the CDR3 reads TGTGCCAGCAGCTTACCAGAATACGAGCAGTACTTC.

V gene TRBV7-9 combines with J gene TRBJ2-1; tentative D call: TRBD2 (5 bases). V dropped 2 bases and J dropped 2 bases, with 7 bases sitting between them. The CDR3 spans 14 residues. The germline V gene encodes CDR1 SEHNR and CDR2 FQNEAQ (reference sequence). The chain's CDR3 is CASSLSGPYNEQFF. The DNA of the CDR3 is TGTGCCAGCAGCTTAAGCGGCCCCTACAATGAGCAGTTCTTC.

This clone was detected a few times. This chain links TRBV7-9 with TRBJ2-2; D call uncertain. The V and J ends lost 2 bases and 7 bases respectively, with 8 bases between them. In germline, CDR1 is SEHNR, CDR2 FQNEAQ (reference sequence). This CDR3 contains 13 residues. The CDR3 region is CASSLSENGELFF. Written as DNA, the CDR3 is TGTGCCAGCAGCTTATCAGAAAACGGGGAGCTGTTTTTT.

The chain combines TRBV7-9 with TRBJ1-2; D is undetermined. This CDR3 contains 13 residues. Trimming left V 0 bases short and J 3 bases short, with 5 bases between. Germline CDR1 and CDR2: SEHNR and FQNEAQ (reference sequence). CDR3 sequence: CASSLALHYGYTF. The CDR3 DNA reads as TGTGCCAGCAGCTTAGCCCTTCACTATGGCTACACCTTC.

The chain combines TRBV6-6 with TRBJ2-7; 9 bases are shared with TRBD2. This CDR3 has 15 amino acids. Per germline, CDR1 MNHNY and CDR2 SVGAGI (reference sequence). The trim removed 7 bases at V and 3 bases at J, leaving 10 bases unmatched. The CDR3 bases are TGTGCCAGCACCATGGAGGCGGGAGGGAACTACGAGCAGTACTTC. It encodes CASTMEAGGNYEQYF.

The sample holds one count of this clone. As DNA, the CDR3 is TGTGCCTGGAGCGGAGACGTGGGTGGAAACACCATATATTTT. Amino acid sequence: CAWSGDVGGNTIYF. The chain uses TRBV30 and TRBJ1-3; no firm D call. V was cut by 3 bases and J by 3 bases, with 12 bases left in between. The CDR3 is 14 amino acids. Germline V gene lookup returns CDR1 GTSNPN and CDR2 SVGIG (reference sequence).

The chain uses TRBV7-6 and TRBJ2-3, with 9 bases identical to TRBD2. V gave up 5 bases and J gave up 4 bases; unmatched junction bases: 4. The CDR3 covers 14 residues. Germline-derived CDR1 and CDR2 are SGHVS and FNYEAQ. CDR3 protein: CASSHGLAPDTQYF. The CDR3 DNA reads TGTGCCAGCAGCCATGGACTAGCGCCAGATACGCAGTATTTT.

The rearrangement joins TRBV11-1 to TRBJ2-7; the match to TRBD1 covers 7 bases. Germline CDR1 and CDR2: SGHAT and FQDESV (reference sequence). The CDR3 runs to 15 residues. V was clipped by 3 bases and J by 3 bases; unmatched bases: 8. CDR3 coding DNA: TGTGCCAGCAGCTTGTCCCCTCGGGACAGCTACGAGCAGTACTTC. Translation gives CASSLSPRDSYEQYF.

V is TRBV9 and J is TRBJ2-1, with 11 bases fitting TRBD2. Germline CDR1 and CDR2: SGDLS and YYNGEE. The CDR3 consists of 17 residues. The trim removed 0 bases at V and 2 bases at J, leaving 4 bases unmatched. The CDR3 DNA reads TGTGCCAGCAGCGTAGATAGCGGGGGGGCCCCCTACAATGAGCAGTTCTTC. Protein sequence: CASSVDSGGAPYNEQFF.

The chain has TRBV2 and TRBJ2-1, with D tentatively TRBD1 (5 bases). The germline V gene encodes CDR1 SNHLY and CDR2 FYNNEI. The germline V and J ends were trimmed by 6 bases and 0 bases, with 12 bases remaining between them. The CDR3 length is 15 residues. The CDR3 DNA follows: TGTGCCAGCAGCCCTATAGGGGCCTCCTACAATGAGCAGTTCTTC. It codes for CASSPIGASYNEQFF.

The chain is built from TRBV5-5 and TRBJ2-7, with 7 bases matching TRBD1. This CDR3 is built from 13 residues. Trimming removed 0 bases from V and 3 bases from J; junction bases left unmatched: 0. Germline V gene sequence: CDR1 SGHKS, CDR2 YYEKEE (reference sequence). CDR3 amino acids: CASSLDRGYEQYF. CDR3 DNA: TGTGCCAGCAGCTTGGACAGGGGCTACGAGCAGTACTTC.

The rearrangement uses TRBV10-3 and TRBJ1-2; 10 bases line up with TRBD1. Germline V gene lookup returns CDR1 ENHRY and CDR2 SYGVKD. V shed 8 bases and J 4 bases; nucleotides not matched to a gene: 4. This CDR3 contains 13 residues. The CDR3 DNA reads as TGTGCCATCGGACAGGGGGAGTTCTATGGCTACACCTTC. As protein: CAIGQGEFYGYTF.

This chain connects TRBV6-5 to TRBJ1-1, with D hard to call. V lost 5 bases and J 6 bases, leaving 16 bases between the germline ends. CDR3 size: 14 residues. CDR1 and CDR2 from the germline V gene are MNHEY and SVGAGI. The CDR3 DNA reads TGTGCCAGCAGTACAATAGCGGGGTACTCTGAAGCTTTCTTT. Its translation: CASSTIAGYSEAFF.

V usage is TRBV5-6 and J usage is TRBJ1-2; D unclear. V lost 5 bases, J lost 1 base, and 9 bases lay in between. The CDR3 totals 13 residues. Germline V gene lookup returns CDR1 SGHDT and CDR2 YYEEEE. CDR3 in amino acids: CASRTSFNYGYTF. CDR3 sequence (DNA): TGTGCCAGCAGGACATCTTTTAACTATGGCTACACCTTC.

V and J are TRBV6-5 and TRBJ2-1, with 7 positions matching TRBD2. The germline gives CDR1 MNHEY, CDR2 SVGAGI. V gave up 8 bases and J gave up 7 bases; unmatched junction bases: 8. CDR3 length equals 13 residues. CDR3 sequence reads: CASSPGGGNEQFF. The CDR3 DNA reads as TGTGCCAGCTCACCGGGGGGAGGTAATGAGCAGTTCTTC.

This clone was observed a single time. J is TRBJ2-7 and V is TRBV7-2, with 10 positions matching TRBD2. CDR3 length: 14 residues. The V segment lost 0 bases and the J segment 6 bases; nucleotides outside the gene matches: 2. Germline CDR1 SGHTA, CDR2 FQGNSA. CDR3: CASSLAAGGPEQYF. In nucleotides, the CDR3 is TGTGCCAGCAGCTTAGCAGCGGGGGGGCCCGAGCAGTACTTC.

This clone was seen only a few times. DNA of the CDR3: TGTGCCAGCAAAGCAGGGGGAGGCTATGGCTACACCTTC. The encoded protein is CASKAGGGYGYTF. The rearrangement uses TRBV5-4 and TRBJ1-2, with 7 positions matching TRBD1. The CDR3 has 13 residues. From germline, CDR1 is SGHNT and CDR2 YYREEE (reference sequence). The junction had 6 bases not matched to a gene; V was cut back by 6 bases and J by 4 bases.

V usage is TRBV18 and J usage is TRBJ1-1; perhaps TRBD1 as D (5 bases). CDR1 is KGHSH and CDR2 is LQKENI in the germline V gene. The CDR3 length is 14 residues. With 6 bases removed from V and 4 bases from J, the gap between germline ends came to 15 bases. The CDR3 nucleotides are TGTGCCAGCTCCCCTTCCGGGGGGATCACTGAAGCTTTCTTT. Its protein product is CASSPSGGITEAFF.

The rearrangement joins TRBV4-2 to TRBJ2-1; 10 bases align to TRBD2. The junction had 15 bases not matched to a gene; V was cut back by 4 bases and J by 9 bases. Germline values: CDR1 LGHNA, CDR2 YNFKEQ. CDR3 length: 17 residues. The CDR3 is CASSPGTSGAVMGEQFF. CDR3 DNA sequence: TGTGCCAGCAGCCCGGGAACTAGCGGGGCCGTCATGGGTGAGCAGTTCTTC.

This clone was counted once. This chain connects TRBV6-1 to TRBJ1-5; D remains unclear. CDR1 is MNHNS, CDR2 SASEGT, per germline. The CDR3 runs to 12 residues. V lost 7 bases and J 4 bases, leaving 8 bases between the germline ends. CDR3 in DNA: TGTGCCAGCACGTCAGAAAATCAGCCCCAGCATTTT. Amino acid sequence: CASTSENQPQHF.

The V and J genes are TRBV7-2 and TRBJ2-7, with D unclear. Deletions cut 4 bases from V and 9 bases from J, with 19 bases between. Germline CDR1 SGHTA, CDR2 FQGNSA. This CDR3 contains 14 residues. The CDR3, as DNA: TGTGCCAGCAGCTATGACGGCGGTCCGAATGGGCAGTACTTC. Encoded protein: CASSYDGGPNGQYF. Based on the CDR3 plus reference TRBV7-2 and TRBJ2-7, the full variable domain is GAGVSQSPSNKVTEKGKDVELRCDPISGHTALYWYRQSLGQGLEFLIYFQGNSAPDKSGLPSDRFSAERTGGSVSTLTIQRTQQEDSAVYLCASSYDGGPNGQYFGPGTRLTVT.

V is TRBV6-4 and J is TRBJ1-6; the match to TRBD1 covers 10 bases. This CDR3 comprises 15 residues. The V gene end was trimmed by 4 bases and the J gene end by 7 bases; junction bases not matched to a gene: 4. Germline-derived CDR1 and CDR2 are MRHNA and SNTAGT. The CDR3 is CASSGDRGGNSPLHF. The CDR3 DNA follows: TGTGCCAGCAGTGGGGACAGGGGCGGGAATTCACCCCTCCACTTT.

This chain connects TRBV18 to TRBJ1-6, with TRBD1 as a possible D gene (6 bases). The length of the CDR3 is 13 residues. Germline lookup yields CDR1 KGHSH and CDR2 LQKENI. V was clipped by 2 bases and J by 9 bases, with 8 bases between them. CDR3 sequence reads: CASSPGGSSPLHF. DNA of the CDR3: TGTGCCAGCTCACCAGGGGGCAGTTCACCCCTCCACTTT.

This chain joins TRBV6-4 and TRBJ2-1; 9 bases match TRBD1. CDR3 length: 15 amino acids. Germline assignment: CDR1 MRHNA and CDR2 SNTAGT. The trim removed 4 bases at V and 0 bases at J, leaving 1 base unmatched. The CDR3 coding sequence is TGTGCCAGCAGTGGGGGACAGGGCTCCTACAATGAGCAGTTCTTC. Translating it yields CASSGGQGSYNEQFF.

The chain combines TRBV7-9 with TRBJ2-3; 9 positions agree with TRBD1. CDR1 and CDR2 from the germline V gene are SEHNR and FQNEAQ (reference sequence). The CDR3 is 15 residues long. V was clipped by 1 base and J by 2 bases; unmatched bases: 1. CDR3 region: CASSLGTGVTDTQYF. Written as DNA, the CDR3 is TGTGCCAGCAGCTTAGGGACAGGGGTCACAGATACGCAGTATTTT.

As DNA, the CDR3 is TGTGCCAGCAGCGTAGGAGATGTAACCGGGGAGCTGTTTTTT. Translated: CASSVGDVTGELFF. The V and J genes are TRBV9 and TRBJ2-2; D gene uncertain. Trimming took 0 bases from V and 5 from J, leaving 8 bases between them. The CDR3 has 14 amino acids. Germline lookup yields CDR1 SGDLS and CDR2 YYNGEE.